A single sample gave rise to the 2 T cell receptor beta chains below, sequenced in a study of OX40 agonist ivuxolimab in advanced cancers. The table came from immunoSEQ multiplex PCR; TCRdb's copy has only in-frame clones and leaves some out. Among about 69,000 clones listed, over 60% were seen once. This material consisted of CD4+ or CD8+ T cells sorted from blood, taken in a trial of the OX40 agonist ivuxolimab. Receptors originate from an adult with an advanced solid tumor such as melanoma, head and neck, liver or kidney cancer.

The V and J genes are TRBV5-1 and TRBJ1-5; no clear D gene. In germline, CDR1 is SGHRS, CDR2 YFSETQ. The CDR3 sequence is 15 residues long. Trimming stripped 0 bases from V and 0 bases from J, with 7 bases between. The CDR3 reads CASSLEGISNQPQHF. The CDR3 nucleotides are TGCGCCAGCAGCTTGGAAGGTATTAGCAATCAGCCCCAGCATTTT.

The chain has TRBV9 and TRBJ2-2; 9 bases match TRBD1. Germline CDR1 SGDLS, CDR2 YYNGEE. The V gene end was trimmed by 0 bases and the J gene end by 9 bases; junction bases not matched to a gene: 9. This CDR3 spans 16 amino acids. The CDR3, as DNA: TGTGCCAGCAGCGTAGCGGGACAGGGCCCCCCATGGGAGCTGTTTTTT. The encoded protein is CASSVAGQGPPWELFF.